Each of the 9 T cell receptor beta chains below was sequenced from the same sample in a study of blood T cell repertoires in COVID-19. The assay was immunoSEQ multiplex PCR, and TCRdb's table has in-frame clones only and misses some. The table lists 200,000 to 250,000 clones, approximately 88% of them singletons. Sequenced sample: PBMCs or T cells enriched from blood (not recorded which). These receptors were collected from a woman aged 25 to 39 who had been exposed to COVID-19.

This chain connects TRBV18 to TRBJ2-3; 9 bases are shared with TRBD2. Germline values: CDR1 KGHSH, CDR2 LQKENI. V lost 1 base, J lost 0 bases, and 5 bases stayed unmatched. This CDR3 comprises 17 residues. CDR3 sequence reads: CASSPRLAETSTDTQYF. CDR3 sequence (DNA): TGTGCCAGCTCACCACGACTAGCGGAAACTAGCACAGATACGCAGTATTTT.

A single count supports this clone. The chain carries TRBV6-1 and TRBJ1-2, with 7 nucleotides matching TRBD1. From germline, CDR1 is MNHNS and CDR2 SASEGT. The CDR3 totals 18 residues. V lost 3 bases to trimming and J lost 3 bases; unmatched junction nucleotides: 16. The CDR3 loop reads CASSDLIQGTVRDYGYTF. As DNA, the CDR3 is TGTGCCAGCAGTGACCTGATTCAAGGGACAGTTCGCGACTATGGCTACACCTTC.

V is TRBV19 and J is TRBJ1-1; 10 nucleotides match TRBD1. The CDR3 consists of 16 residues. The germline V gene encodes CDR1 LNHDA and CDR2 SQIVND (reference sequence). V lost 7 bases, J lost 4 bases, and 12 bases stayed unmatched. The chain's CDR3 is CASKGVGQGRSTEAFF. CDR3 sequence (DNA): TGTGCCAGTAAGGGGGTGGGACAGGGGCGAAGCACTGAAGCTTTCTTT.

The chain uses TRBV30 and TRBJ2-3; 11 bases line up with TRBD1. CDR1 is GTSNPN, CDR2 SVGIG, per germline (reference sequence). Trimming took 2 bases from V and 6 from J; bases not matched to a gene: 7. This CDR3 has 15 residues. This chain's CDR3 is CAWSHWDRGWDTQYF. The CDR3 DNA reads TGTGCCTGGAGTCATTGGGACAGGGGGTGGGATACGCAGTATTTT.

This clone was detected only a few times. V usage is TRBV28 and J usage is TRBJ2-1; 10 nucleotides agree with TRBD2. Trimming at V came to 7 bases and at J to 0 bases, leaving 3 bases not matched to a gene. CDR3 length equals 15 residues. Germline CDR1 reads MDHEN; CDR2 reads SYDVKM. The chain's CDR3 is CASTVAGGSYNEQFF. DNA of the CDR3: TGTGCCAGCACCGTAGCGGGAGGCTCCTACAATGAGCAGTTCTTC.

The CDR3, as DNA: TGTGCCACAACCGGGACAGGGGGCTATGGCTACACCTTC. Translation: CATTGTGGYGYTF. V is TRBV15 and J is TRBJ1-2, with 11 positions matching TRBD1. Looked up from germline, CDR1 is LNHNV and CDR2 is YYDKDF (reference sequence). The CDR3 sequence is 13 residues long. The junction had 4 bases not matched to a gene; V was cut back by 9 bases and J by 4 bases.

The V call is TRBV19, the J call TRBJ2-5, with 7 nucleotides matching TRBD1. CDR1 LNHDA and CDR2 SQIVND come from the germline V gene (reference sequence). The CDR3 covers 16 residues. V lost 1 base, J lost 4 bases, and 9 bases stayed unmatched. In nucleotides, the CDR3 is TGTGCCAGTAGTATAGCACCGGGACAGTTCGGAGAGACCCAGTACTTC. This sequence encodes CASSIAPGQFGETQYF.

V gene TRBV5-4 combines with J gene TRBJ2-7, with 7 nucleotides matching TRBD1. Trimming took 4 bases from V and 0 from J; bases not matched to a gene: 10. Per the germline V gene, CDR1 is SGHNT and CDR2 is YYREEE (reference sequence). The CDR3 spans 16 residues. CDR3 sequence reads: CASSGHPGQNSYEQYF. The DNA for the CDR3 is TGTGCCAGCAGCGGACACCCGGGACAGAACTCCTACGAGCAGTACTTC.

Here the CDR3 DNA reads TGTGCCAGCAGCTTAGCGGGACAGGCCTATGGCTACACCTTC. Protein sequence: CASSLAGQAYGYTF. This chain links TRBV7-9 with TRBJ1-2, with TRBD1 identical over 8 bases. CDR1 and CDR2 from the germline V gene are SEHNR and FQNEAQ (reference sequence). The CDR3 extends over 14 amino acids. Unmatched junction bases numbered 1, after V lost 0 bases and J lost 4 bases.